Included here is one TCR beta chain sequence, with context. This receptor's antigen is unknown. No quality values exist for individual bases; no much larger clone is one base distant. The sample originates from a study of T cell repertoires in cytomegalovirus infection (dated by TCRdb to between 2019 and 2020). Study-wide context: The peptide stimulations were aimed at well-studied HLA-B-restricted epitopes as well as recently identified HLA-C-restricted CMV epitopes, whose presentation resists viral immunomodulation. Because public TCR beta signatures pointed to carriage of CMV infection together with the matching HLA type, the HLA type of each donor mattered for the analysis. Here is what the overall study found, with its caveats: The ex vivo response was dominated by HLA-C-restricted CMV-specific TCR beta clonotypes, and the single most frequent clonotype in two of eight donors was supplied by these HLA-C-restricted clonotypes. Cumulative frequency of public TCR beta family members discriminated carriers of CMV infection plus the relevant HLA type in this cohort and an independent roughly 320-donor cohort.

Taken from cysteine to phenylalanine, the CDR3 has 16 residues. The entry retains the CDR3 DNA only, 48 bases that are in frame from base 1. Taken from the germline V gene (reference sequence), the CDR1 and CDR2 loops are SGHKS and YYEKEE. After removal of 4 bases from V and 6 bases from J, the junction retains 13 bases not matched to a gene. The sample's treatment or condition label, in plain terms: in vitro stimulation with specific CMV peptide epitopes to enrich CMV-specific T cells. The sequencing machine was an Illumina HiSeq 1500. TCRdb trimmed the raw reads at Q25, called clones with MiXCR and kept productive beta chains. Rows are combined by CDR3 protein, so each entry shows the most common genes and DNA. Across this sample there are about 830,000 distinct CDR3 sequences, with about 30% seen only once. The top ten clones comprise under 15% of the sample.

The clonotype originates from a human donor in good health (CMV status not recorded). Some clones in this sample may be carry-over from other donors' samples. The chain was built from TRBV5-5 and TRBJ2-1, with 7 middle bases fitting TRBD2. Sequencing used cultured CD8+ T cells from PBMCs, obtained from culture after CMV antigen stimulation. The DNA is as follows: TGTGCCAGCAGCCCAGAGCGGGACCCCCGAATCAATGAGCAGTTCTTC. Translated, this gives CASSPERDPRINEQFF.